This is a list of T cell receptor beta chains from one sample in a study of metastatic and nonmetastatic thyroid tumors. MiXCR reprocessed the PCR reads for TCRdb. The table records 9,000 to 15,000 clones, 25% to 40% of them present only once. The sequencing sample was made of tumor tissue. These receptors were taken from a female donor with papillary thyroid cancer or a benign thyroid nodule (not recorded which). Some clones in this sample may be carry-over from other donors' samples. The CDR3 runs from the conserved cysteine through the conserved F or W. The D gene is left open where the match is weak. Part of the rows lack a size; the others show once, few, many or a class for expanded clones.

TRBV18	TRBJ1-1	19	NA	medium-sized	TGTGCCAGCTCACAGAGCCCCCGGGAGAAAGGCTTGGCGAACACTGAAGCTTTCTTT	CASSQSPREKGLANTEAFF
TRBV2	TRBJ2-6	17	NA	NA	TGTGCCAGCAGCGGGAACCGGGCCGCCCTTGGGTCCAACGTCCTGACTTTC	CASSGNRAALGSNVLTF
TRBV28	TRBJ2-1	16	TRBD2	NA	TGTGCCAGCAGCGGATCTAGCGGGAGATGGGGCGATGAGCAGTTCTTC	CASSGSSGRWGDEQFF
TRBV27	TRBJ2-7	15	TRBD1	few	TGTGCCAGCAGTTTCGGACAGGGAAAAACCTACGAGCAGTACTTC	CASSFGQGKTYEQYF
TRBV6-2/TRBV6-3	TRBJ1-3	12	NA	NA	TGTGCCAGCAGCCTCCCTAGAAACACCATATATTTT	CASSLPRNTIYF
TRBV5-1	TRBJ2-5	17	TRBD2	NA	TGCGCCAGCAGCGGATCCTCTAGCGGGGGTTTCCAAGAGACCCAGTACTTC	CASSGSSSGGFQETQYF
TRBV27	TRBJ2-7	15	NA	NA	TGTGCCAGCAGTTTATCGGACTCGTACTCCTACGAGCAGTACTTC	CASSLSDSYSYEQYF
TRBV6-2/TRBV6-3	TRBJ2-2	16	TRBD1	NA	TGTGACAGCAGAACCGGAGGGACAGGGTCCCCCGGGGAGCTGTTTTTT	CDSRTGGTGSPGELFF
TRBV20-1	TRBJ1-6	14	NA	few	TGCAGTGCTAGAGAGGGACGGGATAATTCACCCCTCCACTTT	CSAREGRDNSPLHF
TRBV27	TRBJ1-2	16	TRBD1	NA	TGTGCCAGCAGTTTATTAGCCAGGGGGCGAGAGTATGGCTACACCTTC	CASSLLARGREYGYTF
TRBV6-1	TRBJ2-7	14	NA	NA	TGTGCCAGCAGTGAAGGCGGTACCCTAATAGAGCAGTACTTC	CASSEGGTLIEQYF
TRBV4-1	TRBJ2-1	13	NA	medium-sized	TGCGCCAGCAGCCAAGACTACTACAATGAGCAGTTCTTC	CASSQDYYNEQFF
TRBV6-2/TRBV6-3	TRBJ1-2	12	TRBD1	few	TGTGCCAGCAGTTCGGACAGGGAAGGCTACACCTTC	CASSSDREGYTF
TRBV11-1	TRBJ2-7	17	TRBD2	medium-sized	TGTGCCAGCAGCTTAGGAGGGCCGCTAGCGGGAGACTACGAGCAGTACTTC	CASSLGGPLAGDYEQYF
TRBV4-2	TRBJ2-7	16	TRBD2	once	TGTGCCAGCAGCCAAGATGGGACTAGCGGCTCCTACGAGCAGTACTTC	CASSQDGTSGSYEQYF
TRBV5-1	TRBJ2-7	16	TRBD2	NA	TGCGCCAGCAGCTCGGCGACTAGCGGGTTCTCCTACGAGCAGTACTTC	CASSSATSGFSYEQYF
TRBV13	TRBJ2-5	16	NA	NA	TGTGCCAGCAGCTTAGGCCCCCGGGGGTACCAAGAGACCCAGTACTTC	CASSLGPRGYQETQYF
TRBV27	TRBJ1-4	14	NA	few	TGTGCCAGCATTCCCTGGGAGGCAGGAGAAAAACTTTTTTTT	CASIPWEAGEKLFF
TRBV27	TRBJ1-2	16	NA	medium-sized	TGTGCCAGCAGCCCCCAGTTGACTCGAGCTAACTATGGCTACACCTTC	CASSPQLTRANYGYTF
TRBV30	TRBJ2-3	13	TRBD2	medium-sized	TGTGCCCGGAAGACTAGCGCCACAGATACGCAGTATTTT	CARKTSATDTQYF
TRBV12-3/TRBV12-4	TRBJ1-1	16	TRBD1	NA	TGTGCCAGAAGTCTACAAAAGGGGGCAAGCGGGACTGAAGATTTCTTT	CARSLQKGASGTEDFF
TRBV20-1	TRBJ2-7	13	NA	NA	TGCAGTGCTAGAGGTAGGCGAGATTACGAGCAGTACTTC	CSARGRRDYEQYF
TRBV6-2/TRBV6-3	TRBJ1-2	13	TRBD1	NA	TGTGCCAGCAGTCGGGACAGCCTGGATGGCTACACCTTC	CASSRDSLDGYTF
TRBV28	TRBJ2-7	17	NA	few	TGTGCCAGCAGTCATCCCCCCCGGACAACTAGACTCTACGAGCAGTACTTC	CASSHPPRTTRLYEQYF
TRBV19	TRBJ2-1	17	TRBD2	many	TGTGCCAGTAGCGGACCGGGACTAGCGGGACGATACAATGAGCAGTTCTTC	CASSGPGLAGRYNEQFF
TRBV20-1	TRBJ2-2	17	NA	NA	TGCAGTGCTCCCGAGGAGGGGGGGGTATCGAACACCGGGGAGCTGTTTTTT	CSAPEEGGVSNTGELFF
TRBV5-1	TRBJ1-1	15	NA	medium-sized	TGCGCCAGCAGCTTGGGGGGGAGAATGAACACTGAAGCTTTCTTT	CASSLGGRMNTEAFF
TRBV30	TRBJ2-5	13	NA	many	TGTGCCTGGGGAGGGGGAGTGAGAGAGACCCAGTACTTC	CAWGGGVRETQYF
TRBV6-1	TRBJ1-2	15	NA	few	TGTGCCAGCTTGGCTTGGGTAGGGCAAGGCTATGGCTACACCTTC	CASLAWVGQGYGYTF
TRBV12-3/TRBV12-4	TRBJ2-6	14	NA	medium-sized	TGTGCCAGCAGTTTCCGATCTGGGGCCAACGTCCTGACTTTC	CASSFRSGANVLTF
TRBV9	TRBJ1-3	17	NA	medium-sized	TGTGCCAGCAGCGTAGATGTCAGTGCCTTCTCTGGAAACACCATATATTTT	CASSVDVSAFSGNTIYF
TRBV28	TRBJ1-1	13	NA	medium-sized	TGTGCCAGCAGACCTCGGGAGCGCACTGAAGCTTTCTTT	CASRPRERTEAFF
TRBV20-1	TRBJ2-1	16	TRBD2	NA	TGCAGTGCTAGAGCTACCGGGACTAGGGGGTTTGGTGAGCAGTTCTTC	CSARATGTRGFGEQFF
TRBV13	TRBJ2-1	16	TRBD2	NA	TGTTCCAGCAGTCCCTGGACTAGCGGGACGAACGATGAGCAGTTCTTC	CSSSPWTSGTNDEQFF
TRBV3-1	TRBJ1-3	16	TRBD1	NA	TGTGCCAGCAGCCAGGAAGACAGGGTGCTTAGAAACACCATATATTTT	CASSQEDRVLRNTIYF
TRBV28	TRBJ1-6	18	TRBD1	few	TGTGCCAGCAGCCGAGGACAGGGGTCTAGCTCCTATAATTCACTCCTCCACTTT	CASSRGQGSSSYNSLLHF
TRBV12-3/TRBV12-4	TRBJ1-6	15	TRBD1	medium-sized	TGTGCCAGCAGCTCTAACAGGGGAGGACGCTCACCCCTCCACTTT	CASSSNRGGRSPLHF
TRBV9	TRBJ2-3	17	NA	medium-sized	TGTGCCAGCAGCGTAGACGGGTTGGCGGTGGGTGAAGATACGCAGTATTTT	CASSVDGLAVGEDTQYF
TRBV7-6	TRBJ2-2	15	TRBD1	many	TGTGCCAGCAGCCTAAATACAGGGGGCATCGGGGAGCTGTTTTTT	CASSLNTGGIGELFF
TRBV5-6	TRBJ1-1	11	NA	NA	TGTGCCAGCAGCTTGCGAGGTGAAGCTTTCTTT	CASSLRGEAFF
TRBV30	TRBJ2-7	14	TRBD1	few	TGTGCCTGGAGTGTCTCCGGGACAGCCTACGAGCAGTACTTC	CAWSVSGTAYEQYF
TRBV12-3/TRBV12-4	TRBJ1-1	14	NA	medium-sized	TGTGCCAGCAGTTTAGGGGGTGTGAACACTGAAGCTTTCTTT	CASSLGGVNTEAFF
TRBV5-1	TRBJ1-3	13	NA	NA	TGCGCCAGCAGCGCCGACTTCCGAAACACCATATATTTT	CASSADFRNTIYF
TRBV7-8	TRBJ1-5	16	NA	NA	TGTGCCAGCAGCTTAGGGCAGACATATAGCAATCAGCCCCAGCATTTT	CASSLGQTYSNQPQHF
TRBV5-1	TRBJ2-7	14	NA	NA	TGCGCCAGCAGCTTCAATGCCGGTCCCTACGAGCAGTACTTC	CASSFNAGPYEQYF
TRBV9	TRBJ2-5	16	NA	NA	TGTGTCAGCACCGTCGGGAATGGTGGGAAACAAGAGACCCAGTACTTC	CVSTVGNGGKQETQYF
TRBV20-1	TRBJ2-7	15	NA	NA	TGCAGTGCTAGAGAGGTCGGCAGCGGCTCCTACGAGCAGTACTTC	CSAREVGSGSYEQYF
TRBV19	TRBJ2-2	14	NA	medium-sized	TGTGCCAGTAGTTCACAGGGCTGGGTCGGGGAGCTGTTTTTT	CASSSQGWVGELFF
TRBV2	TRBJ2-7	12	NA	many	TGTGCCAGCAGTGATTTGGGTTACGAGCAGTACTTC	CASSDLGYEQYF
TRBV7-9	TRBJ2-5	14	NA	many	TGTGCCAGCAGCGATTCCGACAGAGAAGAGACCCAGTACTTC	CASSDSDREETQYF
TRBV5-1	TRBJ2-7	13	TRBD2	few	TGCGCCAGCAGCTTGGGGACTAGCAACGAGCAGTACTTC	CASSLGTSNEQYF
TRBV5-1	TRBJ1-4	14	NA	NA	TGCGCCAGCGGTTCTGGGGGGCTAATTGAAAAACTGTCTTTT	CASGSGGLIEKLSF